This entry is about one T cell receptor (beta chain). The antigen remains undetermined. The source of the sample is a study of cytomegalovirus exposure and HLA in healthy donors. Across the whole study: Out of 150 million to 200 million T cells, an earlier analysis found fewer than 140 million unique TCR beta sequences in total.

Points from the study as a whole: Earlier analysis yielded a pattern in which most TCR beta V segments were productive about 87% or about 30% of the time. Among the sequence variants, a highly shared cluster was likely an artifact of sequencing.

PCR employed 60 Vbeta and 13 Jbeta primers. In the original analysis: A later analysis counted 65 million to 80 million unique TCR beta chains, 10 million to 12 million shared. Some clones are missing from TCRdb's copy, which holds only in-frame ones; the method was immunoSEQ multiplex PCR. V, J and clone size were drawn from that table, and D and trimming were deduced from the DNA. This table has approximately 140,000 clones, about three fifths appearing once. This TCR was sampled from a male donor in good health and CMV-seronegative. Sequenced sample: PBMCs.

The DNA of the CDR3 is TGTGCCAGCAGTCCCACAGGGGCCGTGGAGCTGTTTTTT. Translated: CASSPTGAVELFF. This sequence joins TRBV6-5 and TRBJ2-2; TRBD1 aligns across 7 bases. Trimming removed 5 bases from V and 10 bases from J; junction bases left unmatched: 7. Germline V gene sequence: CDR1 MNHEY, CDR2 SVGAGI. CDR3 length: 13 residues.